Presented here are 17 T cell receptor beta chains from one specimen sequenced in a study of metastatic and nonmetastatic thyroid tumors. TCRdb re-called the PCR reads through MiXCR. The sample records about 40,000 clones, less than 20% being singletons. All patients were treatment-naive before thyroid surgery. The specimen was tumor tissue. Receptors originate from a female donor with papillary thyroid cancer or a benign thyroid nodule (not recorded which). Some clones in this sample may be carry-over from other donors' samples.

In this sample, this clone turned up many times. V usage is TRBV6-1 and J usage is TRBJ1-4; 9 positions agree with TRBD1. The trim removed 6 bases at V and 0 bases at J, leaving 8 bases unmatched. The germline V gene has CDR1 MNHNS and CDR2 SASEGT. There are 17 residues in the CDR3. The DNA for the CDR3 is TGTGCCAGCAGAAAACAGGGGGCTTGGTCAACTAATGAAAAACTGTTTTTT. Encoded protein: CASRKQGAWSTNEKLFF.

This clone came up a few times. A much larger clone differs from this one at a single base, so this may be a read error. The V call is TRBV9, the J call TRBJ1-4; 7 nucleotides match TRBD1. The germline CDR1 and CDR2 sequences are SGDLS and YYNGEE. The CDR3 covers 15 residues. CDR3 amino acids: CASSAQGQYREKPFF. CDR3 in DNA: TGTGCCAGCAGCGCCCAGGGACAGTATAGAGAAAAACCGTTTTTT.

Judged by abundance, this clone is medium-sized. The rearrangement links TRBV20-1 to TRBJ1-1; TRBD1 matches at 8 bases. The V and J ends lost 0 bases and 3 bases, in that order; junction bases with no gene match: 9. The CDR3 consists of 16 residues. From germline, CDR1 is DFQATT and CDR2 SNEGSKA (reference sequence). The CDR3, as DNA: TGCAGTGCTAGAGATCGCGACAGGGGTTCTTACACTGAAGCTTTCTTT. Its translation: CSARDRDRGSYTEAFF.

This clone occurred many times. The chain carries TRBV6-2 or TRBV6-3 and TRBJ1-1; the D is unclear. CDR1 is MNHEY, CDR2 SVGEGT, per germline. V lost 8 bases and J 0 bases, leaving 7 bases between the germline ends. CDR3 length: 12 residues. CDR3 nucleotides: TGTGCCAGCCGAACAGTGAACACTGAAGCTTTCTTT. This sequence encodes CASRTVNTEAFF.

This chain links TRBV20-1 with TRBJ2-7, with D unresolved. The CDR3 runs to 12 residues. Deletions cut 0 bases from V and 6 bases from J, with 9 bases between. Germline V gives CDR1 DFQATT, CDR2 SNEGSKA (reference sequence). The CDR3 nucleotides are TGCAGTGCTAGAGATGAGTGGGTCGAGCAGTACTTC. This translates into CSARDEWVEQYF.

This clone was seen repeatedly, ten times or more. The chain couples TRBV2 to TRBJ1-1; D uncertain. Germline CDR1 reads SNHLY; CDR2 reads FYNNEI. V lost 6 bases, J lost 0 bases, and 5 bases lay in between. CDR3 length: 12 amino acids. This CDR3 reads CASRKMNTEAFF. The CDR3 nucleotides are TGTGCCAGCAGAAAAATGAACACTGAAGCTTTCTTT.

This clone was seen ten or more times. Different DNA sequences within this sample yield the same CDR3. CDR3 in DNA: TGTGCCAGTAGTATGGGTGGGACAGGGGGCTTCGGACTGTTTTTT. The encoded protein is CASSMGGTGGFGLFF. J is TRBJ1-4 and V is TRBV19, with 12 bases that match TRBD1. The germline V gene encodes CDR1 LNHDA and CDR2 SQIVND (reference sequence). This CDR3 is built from 15 residues. J lost 13 bases, V lost 3 bases, and 9 bases had no gene match.

This clone showed up many times. The sample carries other DNA sequences with the same CDR3. This chain uses TRBV20-1 with TRBJ1-2; no definite D call. V lost 3 bases and J 1 base, leaving 6 bases between the germline ends. This CDR3 has 12 amino acids. Looked up from germline, CDR1 is DFQATT and CDR2 is SNEGSKA (reference sequence). CDR3 region: CSARGSNYGYTF. DNA for the CDR3: TGCAGTGCTAGGGGCAGTAACTATGGCTACACCTTC.

This clone was detected only once. It may be a read error: a sequence one base away is much more abundant. The chain joins TRBV5-5 to TRBJ2-5; 11 bases align to TRBD2. V lost 4 bases to trimming and J lost 1 base; unmatched junction nucleotides: 6. CDR3 length: 16 amino acids. CDR1 is SGHKS, CDR2 YYEKEE, per germline (reference sequence). The CDR3 bases are TGTGCCAGCAGCGTACCGACTAGCGGGACCCAAGAGACCCAGTACTTC. Amino acids: CASSVPTSGTQETQYF.

This clone was seen repeatedly, ten times or more. The chain uses TRBV15 and TRBJ2-3, with 7 bases identical to TRBD1. CDR1 and CDR2 (germline): LNHNV, YYDKDF (reference sequence). The CDR3 contains 15 residues. Losses at the gene ends were 0 bases for V and 4 bases for J; bases not matched to a gene: 4. The DNA of the CDR3 is TGTGCCACCAGCAGAGATCAGGGGGTCGCAGATACGCAGTATTTT. Its translation: CATSRDQGVADTQYF.

This clone was counted ten times or more. This chain links TRBV12-3 or TRBV12-4 with TRBJ2-2; 9 bases match TRBD1. This CDR3 comprises 14 residues. Trimming cost V 2 bases and J 6 bases; bases outside gene matches: 1. The chain's CDR3 is CASSLTGGSGELFF. In nucleotides, the CDR3 is TGTGCCAGCAGTTTAACAGGGGGCTCCGGGGAGCTGTTTTTT.

Comment on this clone: A single base separates this from a much larger clone, so it may be a read error. The rearrangement joins TRBV29-1 to TRBJ1-2, with a possible D match to TRBD1 (5 bases). The CDR3 spans 14 residues. Germline CDR1 reads SQVTM; CDR2 reads ANQGSEA. CDR3 sequence (DNA): TGCAGCTCCTTGGCCGGGGGTTCGGGCTATGTCTACACCTTC. Translating gives CSSLAGGSGYVYTF.

To note about this clone: A much larger clonotype is one base distant, so this may be a read error. The chain combines TRBV2 with TRBJ1-4; no reliable D call. Germline values: CDR1 SNHLY, CDR2 FYNNEI. The CDR3 has 16 amino acids. DNA for the CDR3: TGTTCCAGCAGTGAAGTGTCCCCGGGGACTAATGAAAAACTGTTTTTT. Protein sequence: CSSSEVSPGTNEKLFF.

This clone was picked up a small number of times. The same CDR3 arises from other DNA sequences in this sample as well. The chain joins TRBV14 to TRBJ2-3; the match to TRBD2 covers 9 bases. This CDR3 is built from 15 residues. The V gene's germline CDR1 is SGHDN and CDR2 FVKESK. Unmatched junction bases numbered 9, after V lost 5 bases and J lost 6 bases. CDR3 amino acids: CASSAGLAGVDTQYF. The CDR3 DNA reads as TGTGCCAGCAGCGCGGGACTAGCTGGAGTGGATACGCAGTATTTT.

This clone was detected ten times or more. This chain links TRBV5-6 with TRBJ2-3; D uncertain. V lost 1 base and J lost 3, with 12 bases in between. Germline V gene sequence: CDR1 SGHDT, CDR2 YYEEEE. This CDR3 contains 15 residues. The CDR3 here is CASSLPGKGTDTQYF. The CDR3 bases are TGTGCCAGCAGCTTGCCAGGTAAGGGAACAGATACGCAGTATTTT.

This clone was seen a single time. This could be a read error, since a much larger clone is one nucleotide away. The chain joins TRBV20-1 to TRBJ2-1, with D possibly called TRBD1 or TRBD2 (5 bases each). CDR3 length: 12 amino acids. The germline V gene encodes CDR1 DFQATT and CDR2 SNEGSKA (reference sequence). The CDR3 here is CSGDANNNGQFF. DNA for the CDR3: TGCAGTGGGGACGCGAACAACAATGGGCAGTTCTTC.

This clone was observed many times. The same CDR3 arises from other DNA sequences in this sample as well. This chain links TRBV30 with TRBJ2-7, with D perhaps TRBD2 (6 bases). Germline assignment: CDR1 GTSNPN and CDR2 SVGIG (reference sequence). V lost 0 bases, J lost 2 bases, and 11 bases lay in between. The CDR3 contains 14 residues. The CDR3 is CAWSVAGTAYEQYF. As DNA, the CDR3 is TGTGCCTGGAGTGTTGCGGGAACCGCCTACGAGCAGTACTTC.